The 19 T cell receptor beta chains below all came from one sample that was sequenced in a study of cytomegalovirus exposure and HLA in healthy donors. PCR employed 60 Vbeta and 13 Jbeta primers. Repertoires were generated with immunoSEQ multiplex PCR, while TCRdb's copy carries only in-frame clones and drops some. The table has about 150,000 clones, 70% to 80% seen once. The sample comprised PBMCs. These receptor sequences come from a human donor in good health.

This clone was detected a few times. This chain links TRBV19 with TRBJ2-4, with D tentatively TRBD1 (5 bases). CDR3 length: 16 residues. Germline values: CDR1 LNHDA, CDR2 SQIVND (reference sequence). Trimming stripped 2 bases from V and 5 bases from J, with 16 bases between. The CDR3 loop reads CASSINMGPMQNIQYF. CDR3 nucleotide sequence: TGTGCCAGTAGTATAAACATGGGGCCTATGCAAAACATTCAGTACTTC.

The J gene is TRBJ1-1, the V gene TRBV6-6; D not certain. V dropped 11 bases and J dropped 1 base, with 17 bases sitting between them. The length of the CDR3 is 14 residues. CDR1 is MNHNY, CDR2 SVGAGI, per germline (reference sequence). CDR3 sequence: CASNPQGRNTEAFF. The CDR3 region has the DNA TGTGCCTCCAACCCACAAGGGAGGAACACTGAAGCTTTCTTT.

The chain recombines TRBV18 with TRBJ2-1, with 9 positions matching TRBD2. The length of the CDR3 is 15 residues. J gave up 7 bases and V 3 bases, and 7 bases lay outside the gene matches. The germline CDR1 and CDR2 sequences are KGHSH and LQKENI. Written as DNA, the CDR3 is TGTGCCAGCTCACCCTCTGGCGGGAGGGTTAATGAGCAGTTCTTC. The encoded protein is CASSPSGGRVNEQFF.

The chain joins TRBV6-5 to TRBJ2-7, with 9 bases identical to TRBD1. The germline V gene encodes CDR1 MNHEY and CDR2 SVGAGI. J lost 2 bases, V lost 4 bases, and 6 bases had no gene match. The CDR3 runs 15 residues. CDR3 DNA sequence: TGTGCCAGCAGTTCCCGGGACAGGGCAGCCTACGAGCAGTACTTC. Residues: CASSSRDRAAYEQYF.

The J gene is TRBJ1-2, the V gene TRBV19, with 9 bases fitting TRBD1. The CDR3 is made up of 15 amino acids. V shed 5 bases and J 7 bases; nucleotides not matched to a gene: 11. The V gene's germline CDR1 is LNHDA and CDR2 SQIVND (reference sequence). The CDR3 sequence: CASSGTGGRGVGYTF. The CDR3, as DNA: TGTGCCAGTAGTGGTACAGGGGGCAGAGGGGTTGGCTACACCTTC.

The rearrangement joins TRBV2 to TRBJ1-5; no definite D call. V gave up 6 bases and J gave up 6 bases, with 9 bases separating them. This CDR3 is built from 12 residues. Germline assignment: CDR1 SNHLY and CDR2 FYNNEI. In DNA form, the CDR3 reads TGTGCCAGCAGGGCTGAAAGTCAGCCCCAGCATTTT. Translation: CASRAESQPQHF.

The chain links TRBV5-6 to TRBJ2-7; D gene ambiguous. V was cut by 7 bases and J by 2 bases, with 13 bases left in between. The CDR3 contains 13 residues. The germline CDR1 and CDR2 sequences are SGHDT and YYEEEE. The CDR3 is CASGREYPYEQYF. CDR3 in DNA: TGTGCCAGCGGTCGCGAATACCCCTACGAGCAGTACTTC. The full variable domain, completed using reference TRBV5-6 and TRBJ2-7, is DAGVTQSPTHLIKTRGQQVTLRCSPKSGHDTVSWYQQALGQGPQFIFQYYEEEERQRGNFPDRFSGHQFPNYSSELNVNALLLGDSALYLCASGREYPYEQYFGPGTRLTVT.

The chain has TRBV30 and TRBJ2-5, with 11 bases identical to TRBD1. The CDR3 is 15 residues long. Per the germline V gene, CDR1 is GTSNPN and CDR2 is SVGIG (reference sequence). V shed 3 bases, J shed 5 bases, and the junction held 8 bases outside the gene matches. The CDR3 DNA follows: TGTGCCTGGAGAGGAGGGACAGGGGGAATGGAGACCCAGTACTTC. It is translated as CAWRGGTGGMETQYF.

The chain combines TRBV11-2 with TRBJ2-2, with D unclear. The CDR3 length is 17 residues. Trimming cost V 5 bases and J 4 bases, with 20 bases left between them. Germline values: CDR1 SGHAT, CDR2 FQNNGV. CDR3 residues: CASSTIRHIQVTGELFF. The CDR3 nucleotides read TGTGCCAGCAGCACAATTCGGCACATTCAGGTCACCGGGGAGCTGTTTTTT.

CDR3 bases: TGCGCCAGCAGGGAGACAGGGGGACGGGATACGCAGTATTTT. The encoded protein is CASRETGGRDTQYF. This chain links TRBV5-1 with TRBJ2-3; 9 bases map to TRBD1. Germline assignment: CDR1 SGHRS and CDR2 YFSETQ. This CDR3 contains 14 residues. J lost 6 bases, V lost 5 bases, and 7 bases had no gene match.

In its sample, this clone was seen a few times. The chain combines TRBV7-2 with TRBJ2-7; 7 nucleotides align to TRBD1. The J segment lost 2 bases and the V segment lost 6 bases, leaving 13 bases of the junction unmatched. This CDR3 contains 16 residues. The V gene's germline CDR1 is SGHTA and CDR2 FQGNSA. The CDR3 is CASSFGVGTAPYEQYF. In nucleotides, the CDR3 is TGTGCCAGCAGTTTCGGAGTTGGGACAGCACCCTACGAGCAGTACTTC. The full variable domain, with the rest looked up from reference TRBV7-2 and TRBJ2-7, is GAGVSQSPSNKVTEKGKDVELRCDPISGHTALYWYRQSLGQGLEFLIYFQGNSAPDKSGLPSDRFSAERTGGSVSTLTIQRTQQEDSAVYLCASSFGVGTAPYEQYFGPGTRLTVT.

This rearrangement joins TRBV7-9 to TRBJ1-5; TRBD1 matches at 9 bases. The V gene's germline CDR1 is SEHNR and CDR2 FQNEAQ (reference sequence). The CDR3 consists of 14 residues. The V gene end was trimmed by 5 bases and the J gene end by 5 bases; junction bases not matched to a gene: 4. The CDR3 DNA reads TGTGCCAGCAGCCCGGGACAGGGTGATCAGCCCCAGCATTTT. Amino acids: CASSPGQGDQPQHF.

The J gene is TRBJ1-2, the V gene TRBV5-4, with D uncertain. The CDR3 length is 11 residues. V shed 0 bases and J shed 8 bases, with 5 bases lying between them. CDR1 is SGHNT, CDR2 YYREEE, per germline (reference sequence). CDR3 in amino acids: CASSLGVGYTF. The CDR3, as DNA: TGTGCCAGCAGCTTGGGAGTGGGCTACACCTTC.

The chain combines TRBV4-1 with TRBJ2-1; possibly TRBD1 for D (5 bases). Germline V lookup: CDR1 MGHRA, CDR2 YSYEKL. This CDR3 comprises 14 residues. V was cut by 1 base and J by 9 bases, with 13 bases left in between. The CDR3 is CASSQVEQGSEQFF. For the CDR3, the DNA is TGCGCCAGCAGCCAAGTCGAGCAGGGCAGTGAGCAGTTCTTC.

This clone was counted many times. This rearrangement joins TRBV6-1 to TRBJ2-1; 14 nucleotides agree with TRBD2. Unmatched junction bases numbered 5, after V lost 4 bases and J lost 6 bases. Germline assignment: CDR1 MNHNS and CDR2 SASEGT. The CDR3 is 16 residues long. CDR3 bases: TGTGCCAGCAGTGTCGGACTAGCGGGGGGAACCAATGAGCAGTTCTTC. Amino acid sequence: CASSVGLAGGTNEQFF.

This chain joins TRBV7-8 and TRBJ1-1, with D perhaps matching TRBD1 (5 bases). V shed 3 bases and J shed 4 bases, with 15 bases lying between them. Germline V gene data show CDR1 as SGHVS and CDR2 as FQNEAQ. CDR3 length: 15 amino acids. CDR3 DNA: TGTGCCAGCAGCTTGCCGGGACTCCCGGCCACTGAAGCTTTCTTT. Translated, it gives CASSLPGLPATEAFF.

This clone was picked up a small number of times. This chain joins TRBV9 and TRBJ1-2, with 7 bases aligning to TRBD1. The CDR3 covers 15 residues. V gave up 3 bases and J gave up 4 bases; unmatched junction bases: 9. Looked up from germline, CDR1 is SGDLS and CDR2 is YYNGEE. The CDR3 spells CASSARQGGVYGYTF. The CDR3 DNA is TGTGCCAGCAGCGCCCGACAGGGAGGTGTCTATGGCTACACCTTC. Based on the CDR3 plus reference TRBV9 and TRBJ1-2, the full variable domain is DSGVTQTPKHLITATGQRVTLRCSPRSGDLSVYWYQQSLDQGLQFLIQYYNGEERAKGNILERFSAQQFPDLHSELNLSSLELGDSALYFCASSARQGGVYGYTFGSGTRLTVV.

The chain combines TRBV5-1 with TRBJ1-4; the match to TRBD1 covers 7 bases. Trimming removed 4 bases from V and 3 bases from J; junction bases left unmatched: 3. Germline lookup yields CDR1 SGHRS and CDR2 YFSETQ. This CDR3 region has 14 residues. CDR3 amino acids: CASSQGTANEKLFF. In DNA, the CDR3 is TGCGCCAGCAGCCAAGGGACAGCTAATGAAAAACTGTTTTTT.

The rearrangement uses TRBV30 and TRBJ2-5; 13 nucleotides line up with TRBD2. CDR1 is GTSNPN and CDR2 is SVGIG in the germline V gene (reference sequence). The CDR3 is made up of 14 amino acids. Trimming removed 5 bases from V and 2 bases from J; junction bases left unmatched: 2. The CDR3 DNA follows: TGTGCCTGGGGGGGACTAGCGGGGCAAGAGACCCAGTACTTC. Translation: CAWGGLAGQETQYF.